This note documents a single TCR beta chain sequence. Antigen unknown. The data were taken from a study of Ad26.COV2.S vaccination and SARS-CoV-2 variants. Study-level information: The study gave Ad26.COV2.S intramuscularly, once or twice 56 days apart.

Sequencing was performed with immunoSEQ multiplex PCR; in TCRdb, only in-frame clones are kept and a portion is missing. The repertoire has 360,000 or so clones, around 89% of them found once; the top ten carry under 2%. Treatment here: 15 to 20 received Ad26.COV2.S at low or high dose, single or two shots; about 5 received placebo; per-sample allocation not given. Specimens were obtained on day 63 following the first vaccine or placebo injection. Findings and limits, study-wide: Relative to placebo recipients, vaccine recipients exhibited elevated spike-specific TCR breadth. Vaccinees reportedly had broad spike-specific CD8+ and CD4+ T cell responses.

The source is a person aged 18 to 65 who received the Ad26.COV2.S COVID-19 vaccine or a placebo. Sequenced here: peripheral blood, sampled in a trial of Ad26.COV2.S vaccine versus placebo.

CDR3 DNA: TGTGCCAGCAGCCGCGGGCAGATCTACAATGAGCAGTTCTTC. This translates into CASSRGQIYNEQFF. The J gene is TRBJ2-1, the V gene TRBV11-1; perhaps TRBD2 as D (5 bases). The CDR3 has 14 residues. Germline lookup yields CDR1 SGHAT and CDR2 FQDESV (reference sequence). With 5 bases removed from V and 3 bases from J, the gap between germline ends came to 11 bases.